Reported below is one T cell receptor beta chain. V was clipped by 6 bases and J by 1 base, with 8 bases between them. This CDR3 has 12 amino acids. Germline assignment: CDR1 SQVTM and CDR2 ANQGSEA. This entry is derived from a study of blood T cell repertoires in COVID-19. Study context: The United States, Italy and Spain supplied acute and convalescent COVID-19 samples. From T cells, B-cell-depleted T cells, or PBMCs came the material, which was cDNA or gDNA.

Original processing methods: Reference gene primer amplification gave estimated nucleated cell counts. The repertoire was sequenced with immunoSEQ multiplex PCR; TCRdb's copy has only in-frame clones and lacks some. V and J calls and clone size are copied from that table; D and trimming were computed from the DNA. The table has 150,000 to 200,000 clones, about 86% seen once. The clonotype was recovered from a man between 60 and 75 years old with acute or convalescent COVID-19. The sequenced material came from peripheral blood. This chain connects TRBV29-1 to TRBJ2-3; D ambiguous. CDR3 sequence reads: CSVLRGTDTQYF. The CDR3 bases are TGCAGCGTCCTCCGGGGCACAGATACGCAGTATTTT.